This T cell receptor (beta chain) was sequenced in a study of metastatic and nonmetastatic thyroid tumors (dated by TCRdb to about 2020). For the wider study: Repertoires were compared across peripheral blood and tumor or nodule tissue samples from malignant and benign thyroid patients.

No patient had received any treatment before thyroid surgery. Using T-cell receptor beta sequencing, the researchers looked back retrospectively at clinical samples from patients, gathered between about 2011 and 2018. Results and caveats for the whole study, not just this receptor: In both blood and tumor samples, TCR beta diversity was reported to be significantly higher in malignant tumors than in benign nodules.

This clone was seen ten or more times. Its target antigen remains unknown. No clone much larger than this one lies a single base away; base qualities are absent. Receptor libraries were prepared by PCR. The reads were generated on an Illumina HiSeq 4000. The TCR beta-chain CDR3 region of each patient was profiled by high-throughput sequencing. The published analysis was carried out like this. Drawing on CDR3 differences between clinicopathological groups, the researchers built a classifier meant to tell apart patients with distant-metastatic papillary thyroid cancer. Repertoire diversity was assessed with the Shannon index, and tumor-blood repertoire similarity with the Morisita-Horn index. TCRdb trimmed the raw reads at Q25, called clones with MiXCR and kept productive beta chains. The V and J calls and clone size come from TCRdb's table, not from the authors' own analysis. This sample gives 30,000 or so clones in total; about 30% of them show up just once. Roughly 32% of the sample rests with the top ten.

The TCR sequence derives from a female donor with papillary thyroid cancer or a benign thyroid nodule (not recorded which). Some clones in this sample may be carry-over from other donors' samples. Sequenced input: blood.

The CDR3 has the sequence CASGPGQTYEQYF. DNA sequence: TGTGCCAGCGGTCCGGGACAGACCTACGAGCAGTACTTC. The sequence is built from TRBV28 and TRBJ2-7, with 7 central nucleotides matching TRBD1. The germline V end is reduced by 8 bases and the J end by 2 bases; junction bases left unmatched: 6. Sequences MDHEN (CDR1) and SYDVKM (CDR2) are obtained from the germline V gene. From the cysteine through the phenylalanine, the CDR3 covers 13 amino acids. Only the CDR3 part of the read is kept: 39 bases, read in frame from the first base.